These T cell receptor beta chains were read from a single sample in a study of control samples from healthy donors and cancer patients. Profiling relied on immunoSEQ multiplex PCR, and the TCRdb table lists in-frame clones only, not all of them. The profile shows over 150,000 clones, about 94% of them singletons. The source material was PBMCs. The receptors here all came from a man between 60 and 75 years old with colorectal cancer. Each CDR3 is given with its conserved first and last residue. A D gene is named only where the DNA matches it firmly. Not every row has a clone size; where given, it reads once, few, many or a size class.

clone_size	cdr3_length	v_call	d_call	j_call	cdr3_aa	cdr3_nt
once	13	TRBV10-3	NA	TRBJ1-3	CAISESEGNTIYF	TGTGCCATCAGTGAGTCGGAAGGAAACACCATATATTTT
NA	15	TRBV7-2	TRBD2	TRBJ2-5	CASSPGTSGVETQYF	TGTGCCAGCAGCCCCGGGACTAGCGGGGTAGAGACCCAGTACTTC
NA	16	TRBV6-2/TRBV6-3	TRBD1	TRBJ2-1	CASSYSTGGSYNEQFF	TGTGCCAGCAGTTATTCCACAGGGGGCTCCTACAATGAGCAGTTCTTC
NA	16	TRBV5-5	NA	TRBJ1-5	CASSLGDWFEGQPQHF	TGTGCCAGCAGCTTGGGGGACTGGTTTGAGGGTCAGCCCCAGCATTTT
NA	18	TRBV19	TRBD1	TRBJ1-5	CASSPSGTGAFSNQPQHF	TGTGCCAGTAGTCCTAGTGGGACAGGGGCCTTTAGCAATCAGCCCCAGCATTTT
NA	15	TRBV4-1	NA	TRBJ2-7	CASSQVLGAAYEQYF	TGCGCCAGCAGCCAAGTTCTGGGCGCGGCCTACGAGCAGTACTTC
NA	13	TRBV7-6	NA	TRBJ2-5	CASSSTIQETQYF	TGTGCCAGCAGCTCGACAATTCAAGAGACCCAGTACTTC
NA	14	TRBV7-2	NA	TRBJ1-3	CASSVYQTLNTIYF	TGTGCCAGCAGCGTCTACCAGACTTTGAACACCATATATTTT
NA	14	TRBV30	NA	TRBJ2-7	CAWSSSGVAGRKYF	TGTGCCTGGAGTTCCTCCGGGGTCGCAGGGAGAAAGTACTTC
NA	15	TRBV28	NA	TRBJ1-2	CASSPASTSFYGYTF	TGTGCCAGCAGTCCCGCATCGACAAGTTTCTATGGCTACACCTTC
NA	15	TRBV5-4	TRBD1	TRBJ2-7	CASSLETGGSYEQYF	TGTGCCAGCAGCTTGGAGACAGGGGGGTCCTACGAGCAGTACTTC
NA	13	TRBV6-5	TRBD1	TRBJ1-2	CASRIPGQRFYTF	TGTGCCAGCAGAATTCCGGGACAGAGATTCTACACCTTC
once	13	TRBV15	NA	TRBJ1-1	CATSRQLNTEAFF	TGTGCCACCAGCAGACAATTGAACACTGAAGCTTTCTTT
NA	13	TRBV5-5	NA	TRBJ2-7	CASSLDVLYEQYF	TGTGCCAGCAGCTTGGATGTTCTCTACGAGCAGTACTTC
NA	13	TRBV10-3	NA	TRBJ2-7	CAISDGISYEQYF	TGTGCCATCAGTGACGGGATCTCCTACGAGCAGTACTTC
once	14	TRBV5-4	NA	TRBJ2-3	CASSLVTSTDTQYF	TGTGCCAGCAGCTTGGTAACAAGCACAGATACGCAGTATTTT
NA	13	TRBV10-3	TRBD1	TRBJ2-7	CAISEGQGYEQYF	TGTGCCATCAGTGAAGGACAGGGCTACGAGCAGTACTTC
NA	11	TRBV6-2/TRBV6-3	NA	TRBJ2-5	CASSTKETQYF	TGTGCCAGCAGTACTAAAGAGACCCAGTACTTC
NA	14	TRBV5-5	TRBD2	TRBJ2-1	CASSLSGGFNEQFF	TGTGCCAGCAGCTTATCGGGGGGGTTTAATGAGCAGTTCTTC